The rows below give T cell receptor beta chains drawn from one sample of a study of vaccination and CD4 T cells after COVID-19. Their target antigens are unknown. MiXCR was run by TCRdb on the PCR reads, yielding one entry per CDR3 protein. The data show some 15,000 distinct CDR3 sequences, around 40% seen once. The source was CD4+ T cells from blood, cultured in vitro, collected before SARS-CoV-2 vaccination. These TCRs come from a human donor who had recovered from COVID-19. The CDR3 runs from the conserved cysteine through the conserved F or W. The order of the fields is D gene, clone size, J gene, V gene, CDR3 protein, CDR3 DNA. D genes are given only for firm matches. The size field is filled for only some rows; it gives once, few, many or a size class.

>NA|NA|TRBJ1-1|TRBV18
CASSLDYAGNTEAFF
TGTGCCAGCTCACTGGACTACGCCGGAAACACTGAAGCTTTCTTT
>NA|NA|TRBJ1-1|TRBV18
CASSPLIGGATNTEAFF
TGTGCCAGCTCACCACTTATTGGGGGGGCAACGAACACTGAAGCTTTCTTT
>NA|NA|TRBJ2-5|TRBV5-1
CASSLGSLETQYF
TGCGCCAGCAGCTTGGGCAGTTTAGAGACCCAGTACTTC
>NA|NA|TRBJ2-5|TRBV29-1
CSVEAGRETQYF
TGCAGCGTTGAGGCGGGGCGAGAGACCCAGTACTTC
>TRBD2|NA|TRBJ2-7|TRBV7-2
CASSSGGSFYEQYF
TGTGCCAGCAGCTCGGGAGGCTCATTTTACGAGCAGTACTTC
>TRBD1|NA|TRBJ1-2|TRBV7-2
CASSRLEIGGQGSRRGYTF
TGTGCCAGCAGCCGTCTAGAAATAGGGGGACAGGGATCGAGACGTGGCTACACCTTC
>NA|few|TRBJ2-2|TRBV20-1
CSATRLETDTGELFF
TGCAGTGCTACCCGCTTGGAGACGGACACCGGGGAGCTGTTTTTT
>NA|NA|TRBJ2-3|TRBV7-2
CASSLARPTLGDTQYF
TGTGCCAGCAGCTTAGCGCGGCCTACCCTTGGAGATACGCAGTATTTT
>NA|NA|TRBJ1-1|TRBV28
CASSLPGKGTEAFF
TGTGCCAGCAGTTTACCGGGAAAGGGCACTGAAGCTTTCTTT
>NA|NA|TRBJ2-1|TRBV7-2
CASSLVGGGGSYNEQFF
TGTGCCAGCAGCTTAGTCGGGGGCGGGGGCTCCTACAATGAGCAGTTCTTC
>TRBD2|few|TRBJ2-5|TRBV20-1
CSARRFTSAQETQYF
TGCAGTGCTAGACGTTTTACTAGCGCCCAAGAGACCCAGTACTTC
>NA|NA|TRBJ2-1|TRBV7-2
CASSLSPGTSYNEQFF
TGTGCCAGCAGCTTATCTCCAGGGACATCCTACAATGAGCAGTTCTTC
>TRBD1|NA|TRBJ2-1|TRBV27
CASSFEGASYNEQFF
TGTGCCAGCAGTTTCGAGGGGGCCTCCTACAATGAGCAGTTCTTC